The 15 T cell receptor beta chains below were found in one sample sequenced in a study of cytomegalovirus exposure and HLA in healthy donors (dated by TCRdb to 2016 to 2017). Libraries were built with the immunoSEQ multiplex PCR assay. For the multiplex PCR, a mixture combining 60 forward primers for TCR Vbeta segments and 13 reverse primers for TCR Jbeta segments was used. The clones in this table, taken by TCRdb from immuneACCESS, are in-frame only. Not every clone is retained; where verified, under half of the shortfall comes from an unresolved V gene, and the cause of the rest is unknown. The sample profile shows over 150,000 clones; approximately 80% of them were found once. The top ten clonotypes cover roughly 7.4% of the sample. Sequenced material: PBMCs. Receptor source: a male donor in good health and CMV-seropositive.

The genes are TRBV7-2 and TRBJ2-1; tentatively, D is TRBD1 (6 bases). V was trimmed by 3 bases and J by 9 bases, leaving 12 bases between them. Looked up from germline, CDR1 is SGHTA and CDR2 is FQGNSA. The CDR3 extends over 13 amino acids. In DNA form, the CDR3 reads TGTGCCAGCAGCTTCGGGACACCCAGTGAGCAGTTCTTC. It is translated as CASSFGTPSEQFF.

V gene TRBV5-8 combines with J gene TRBJ2-3; 8 bases are a match to TRBD1. Trimming cost V 2 bases and J 2 bases; bases outside gene matches: 4. From germline, CDR1 is SGHTS and CDR2 YDEGEE. This CDR3 is built from 15 residues. The CDR3 DNA follows: TGTGCCAGCAGCTTTGGGACAGGCATCACAGATACGCAGTATTTT. This gives the protein CASSFGTGITDTQYF. Full variable domain (rest looked up from reference TRBV5-8 and TRBJ2-3): EAGVTQSPTHLIKTRGQQATLRCSPISGHTSVYWYQQALGLGLQFLLWYDEGEERNRGNFPPRFSGRQFPNYSSELNVNALELEDSALYLCASSFGTGITDTQYFGPGTRLTVL.

The V gene is TRBV9, the J gene TRBJ1-1, with a weak D call TRBD1 (5 bases). V lost 3 bases and J 7 bases, leaving 16 bases between the germline ends. Germline assignment: CDR1 SGDLS and CDR2 YYNGEE. CDR3 size: 14 residues. CDR3 region: CASSEVLGTGEAFF. CDR3 sequence (DNA): TGTGCCAGCAGCGAGGTTTTGGGAACAGGTGAAGCTTTCTTT.

The CDR3: CAWSLQGAATDTQYF. The CDR3, as DNA: TGTGCCTGGAGTCTCCAGGGGGCGGCCACAGATACGCAGTATTTT. The chain couples TRBV30 to TRBJ2-3; 8 bases fit TRBD1. Looked up from germline, CDR1 is GTSNPN and CDR2 is SVGIG (reference sequence). With 2 bases clipped from V and 2 bases from J, the junction kept 6 bases outside the gene matches. CDR3 length: 15 amino acids.

In the case of this clone: One end of the junction does not line up with germline, which may come from a read error. V usage is TRBV7-7 and J usage is TRBJ2-5, with 8 bases fitting TRBD1. CDR1 and CDR2 (germline): SSHAT, FNYEAQ (reference sequence). The length of the CDR3 is 17 residues. Here the CDR3 reads CASSSRRTGRGAETQYF. CDR3 DNA: TGTGCTAGCAGCTCACGGAGGACAGGGAGAGGTGCAGAGACCCAGTACTTC. The whole variable domain, remainder taken from reference TRBV7-7 and TRBJ2-5, is GAGVSQSPRYKVTKRGQDVTLRCDPISSHATLYWYQQALGQGPEFLTYFNYEAQPDKSGLPSDRFSAERPEGSISTLTIQRTEQRDSAMYRCASSSRRTGRGAETQYFGPGTRLLVL.

The chain's CDR3 is CASSGGREATQYF. The CDR3 DNA sequence: TGTGCCAGCAGCGGGGGACGGGAGGCGACCCAGTACTTC. The V gene is TRBV2, the J gene TRBJ2-5; TRBD2 agrees at 7 bases. Unmatched junction bases numbered 8, after V lost 6 bases and J lost 7 bases. Germline CDR1 SNHLY, CDR2 FYNNEI. This CDR3 is built from 13 residues.

V and J are TRBV18 and TRBJ2-7, with 7 bases that match TRBD1. Per the germline V gene, CDR1 is KGHSH and CDR2 is LQKENI. The CDR3 covers 15 residues. The trim removed 6 bases at V and 6 bases at J, leaving 14 bases unmatched. In DNA form, the CDR3 reads TGTGCCAGCTCCTCCGGGACAGCGGCTCTTCTCGAGCAGTACTTC. Translation gives CASSSGTAALLEQYF.

V is TRBV5-6 and J is TRBJ1-6; D uncertain. This CDR3 is 16 amino acids long. Per germline, CDR1 SGHDT and CDR2 YYEEEE. The ends were cut back, 4 bases at V and 2 bases at J, with 13 bases in the middle. CDR3 nucleotide sequence: TGTGCCAGCAGCGCCATCGGAAGCGCCTATAATTCACCCCTCCACTTT. Its protein product is CASSAIGSAYNSPLHF.

The chain combines TRBV14 with TRBJ1-2; D is undetermined. Germline assignment: CDR1 SGHDN and CDR2 FVKESK. Trimming cost V 1 base and J 2 bases, with 14 bases left between them. The CDR3 runs 16 residues. As DNA, the CDR3 is TGTGCCAGCAGCCAAGGAATCGCCACAGCAAACTATGGCTACACCTTC. Its translation is CASSQGIATANYGYTF.

This rearrangement joins TRBV4-2 to TRBJ2-1; weak D call: TRBD2 (5 bases). Trimming shortened V by 1 base and J by 8 bases, and 21 bases separated the two germline ends. This CDR3 comprises 17 residues. Germline CDR1 and CDR2: LGHNA and YNFKEQ. CDR3 amino acids: CASSQAAHGDYPDEQFF. Written as DNA, the CDR3 is TGTGCCAGCAGCCAAGCCGCCCATGGAGACTACCCCGATGAGCAGTTCTTC.

Concerning this clone: Other DNA sequences in this sample translate to the same CDR3. The V and J genes are TRBV5-4 and TRBJ2-7; TRBD1 agrees at 8 bases. CDR3 size: 15 residues. Germline V CDR1 and CDR2: SGHNT, YYREEE (reference sequence). J lost 4 bases, V lost 0 bases, and 6 bases had no gene match. The CDR3 nucleotides read TGTGCCAGCAGCTTGGCACAGGGGGGAGAGTACGAGCAGTACTTC. Protein product: CASSLAQGGEYEQYF.

The V and J genes are TRBV23-1 and TRBJ1-5; possibly TRBD1 for D (5 bases). TRBV23-1 is filed as an ORF, its function uncertain. V was shortened by 2 bases and J by 7 bases, with 9 bases between the two germline ends. The CDR3 is 13 residues long. This CDR3 is CASSQPPGQPQHF. CDR3 nucleotides: TGCGCCAGCAGTCAACCCCCAGGGCAGCCCCAGCATTTT.

The chain is built from TRBV2 and TRBJ1-1, with 8 bases fitting TRBD1. Germline V gives CDR1 SNHLY, CDR2 FYNNEI. CDR3 size: 13 residues. V shed 6 bases, J shed 5 bases, and the junction held 5 bases outside the gene matches. The CDR3 sequence: CASRDRVRTEAFF. The CDR3 DNA reads as TGTGCCAGCAGGGACAGGGTGAGAACTGAAGCTTTCTTT.

The V call is TRBV6-1, the J call TRBJ2-3, with D perhaps TRBD1 (5 bases). This CDR3 region has 13 residues. CDR1 and CDR2 from the germline V gene are MNHNS and SASEGT. V lost 7 bases, J lost 3 bases, and 11 bases lay in between. DNA of the CDR3: TGTGCCAGCATAGGGGCTGGGACAGATACGCAGTATTTT. Translated: CASIGAGTDTQYF.

This clone was observed a few times. This rearrangement joins TRBV5-1 to TRBJ2-2; 10 bases are shared with TRBD1. The CDR3 loop spans 15 amino acids. The trim removed 3 bases at V and 9 bases at J, leaving 8 bases unmatched. The germline CDR1 and CDR2 sequences are SGHRS and YFSETQ. The CDR3 sequence: CASSSGQGGSRELFF. In DNA form, the CDR3 reads TGCGCCAGCAGCTCTGGACAGGGGGGAAGCAGGGAGCTGTTTTTT.